A single T cell receptor beta chain is shown here with its context. As handled by the study authors: Quantification of nucleated cells was approximated via reference gene primer amplification. Sequencing used immunoSEQ multiplex PCR; TCRdb keeps in-frame clones, though not all of them. That table gives V, J and clone size, and the DNA gave D and trimming. The table has some 220,000 clones, roughly four fifths seen once; the top ten hold about 4.8%. This entry belongs to a study of blood T cell repertoires in COVID-19. V lost 6 bases and J 0 bases, leaving 12 bases between the germline ends. The CDR3 is 15 residues long. Per the germline V gene, CDR1 is MNHEY and CDR2 is SMNVEV (reference sequence). While infection was still active, Seattle patients were enrolled and then followed longitudinally.

The TCR originated in a woman in her seventies with COVID-19, enrolled during active disease. This chain uses TRBV27 with TRBJ1-5, with D possibly matching TRBD1 (5 bases). The material sequenced was peripheral blood. CDR3 region: CASSRGTASNQPQHF. DNA of the CDR3: TGTGCCAGCAGCCGGGGGACGGCTAGCAATCAGCCCCAGCATTTT.